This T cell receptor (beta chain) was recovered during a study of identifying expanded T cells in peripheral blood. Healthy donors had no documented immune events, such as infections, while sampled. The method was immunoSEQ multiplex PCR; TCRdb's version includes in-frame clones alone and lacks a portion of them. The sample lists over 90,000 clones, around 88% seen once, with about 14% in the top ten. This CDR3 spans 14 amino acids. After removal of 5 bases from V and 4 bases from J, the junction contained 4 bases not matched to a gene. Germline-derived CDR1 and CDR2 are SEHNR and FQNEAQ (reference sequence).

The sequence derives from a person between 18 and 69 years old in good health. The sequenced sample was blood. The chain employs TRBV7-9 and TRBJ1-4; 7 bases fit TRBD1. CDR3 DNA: TGTGCCAGCAGCCGGGACAGACTTAATGAAAAACTGTTTTTT. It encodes CASSRDRLNEKLFF.